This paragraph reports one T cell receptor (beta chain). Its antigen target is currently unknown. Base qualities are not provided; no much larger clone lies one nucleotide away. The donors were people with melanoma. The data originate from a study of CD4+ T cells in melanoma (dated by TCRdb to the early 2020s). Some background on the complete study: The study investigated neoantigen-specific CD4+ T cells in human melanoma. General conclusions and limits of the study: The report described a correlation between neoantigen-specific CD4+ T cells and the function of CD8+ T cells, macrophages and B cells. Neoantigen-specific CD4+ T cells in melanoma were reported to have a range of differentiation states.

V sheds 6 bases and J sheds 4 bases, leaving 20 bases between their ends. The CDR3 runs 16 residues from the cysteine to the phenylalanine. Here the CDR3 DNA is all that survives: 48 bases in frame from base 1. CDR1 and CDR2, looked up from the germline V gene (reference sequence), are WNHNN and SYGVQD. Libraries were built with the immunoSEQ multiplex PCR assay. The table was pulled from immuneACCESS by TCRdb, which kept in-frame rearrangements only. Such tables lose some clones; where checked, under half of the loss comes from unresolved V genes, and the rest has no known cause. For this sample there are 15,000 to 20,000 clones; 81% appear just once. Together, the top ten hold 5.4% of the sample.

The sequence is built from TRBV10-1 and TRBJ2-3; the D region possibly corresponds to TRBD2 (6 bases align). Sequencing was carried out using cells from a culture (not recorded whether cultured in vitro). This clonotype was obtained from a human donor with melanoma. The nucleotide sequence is TGCGCCAGCAGCACCGGGACTGCAATCGGCGCAGATACGCAGTATTTT. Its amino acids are CASSTGTAIGADTQYF.